The rows below give T cell receptor beta chains drawn from one sample of a study of blood T cell repertoires in COVID-19. The repertoire was sequenced with immunoSEQ multiplex PCR; TCRdb's copy has only in-frame clones and lacks some. The table includes around 100,000 clones, 80% detected once. The sample was peripheral blood. The source is a woman between 65 and 79 years old with acute or convalescent COVID-19. Both conserved end residues are part of each CDR3. A D gene is named only where the DNA matches it firmly. Rows give clone size only sometimes, using once, few, many, or a class for an expanded clone.

size	V	D	J	DNA	CDR3
-	TRBV18	-	TRBJ1-3	TGTGCCAGCTCACCCCGGACAGATTTTATCTCTGGAAACACCATATATTTT	CASSPRTDFISGNTIYF
-	TRBV6-1	-	TRBJ1-2	TGTGCCAGCAGTGAAGGAATGGGGGCCGGCTACACCTTC	CASSEGMGAGYTF
-	TRBV19	TRBD1	TRBJ1-6	TGTGCCAGTAGTGACAACAGGGGGCGGAATTCACCCCTCCACTTT	CASSDNRGRNSPLHF
-	TRBV5-1	-	TRBJ2-5	TGCGCCAGCAGCTTGGATACGGGGGGCCGTCGCGAGACCCAGTACTTC	CASSLDTGGRRETQYF
-	TRBV5-1	TRBD1	TRBJ1-4	TGCGCCAGCATGCCGTGGGGGACAGGGGAAGAAAAACTGTTTTTT	CASMPWGTGEEKLFF
once	TRBV4-1	-	TRBJ2-7	TGCGCCAGCAGCGCCACGTTCAGTCGAGGGGGCGAGCAGTACTTC	CASSATFSRGGEQYF
-	TRBV6-4	TRBD2	TRBJ2-3	TGTGCCAGCAGTGATTCTAGCGGGGGCTCAAAGGATACGCAGTATTTT	CASSDSSGGSKDTQYF
few	TRBV7-2	TRBD2	TRBJ2-1	TGTGCCAGCAGCTCTAGCGGGGGCCTCTACAATGAGCAGTTCTTC	CASSSSGGLYNEQFF
-	TRBV6-5	TRBD1	TRBJ2-4	TGTGCCAGCGATACAGGGGTCCGGAACATTCAGTACTTC	CASDTGVRNIQYF
-	TRBV28	-	TRBJ1-5	TGTGCCAGCAGCAGGGACTATAGCAATCAGCCCCAGCATTTT	CASSRDYSNQPQHF
-	TRBV5-1	TRBD1	TRBJ1-1	TGCGCCAGCAGCGGGGGGACAGGGGACACTGAAGCTTTCTTT	CASSGGTGDTEAFF
-	TRBV27	TRBD1	TRBJ1-1	TGTGCCAGCACCCCCGGGACAGGGGGCTTGTACACTGAAGCTTTCTTT	CASTPGTGGLYTEAFF
once	TRBV27	TRBD1	TRBJ1-2	TGTGCCAGCAGAAACCGGGACAGGGGCTACACCTTC	CASRNRDRGYTF
-	TRBV7-9	-	TRBJ2-7	TGTGCCAGCAGCTTACGGGGATCCTACGAGCAGTACTTC	CASSLRGSYEQYF
-	TRBV3-1/TRBV3-2	TRBD2	TRBJ2-1	TGTGCCAGCAGCCTCAGTAGCGGGGGTAGTGAGCAGTTCTTC	CASSLSSGGSEQFF
-	TRBV12-5	TRBD1	TRBJ1-5	TGTGCTAGTGGTTTGGTACGGCCAGGGGGACTTAGCAATCAGCCCCAGCATTTT	CASGLVRPGGLSNQPQHF
-	TRBV27	-	TRBJ2-6	TGTGCCAGCAGTTTACTACAGGGGGGGCTGGCTGGGGCCAACGTCCTGACTTTC	CASSLLQGGLAGANVLTF
-	TRBV28	-	TRBJ1-1	TGTGCCAGCAGCGAACAGGGCTCTGAAGCTTTCTTT	CASSEQGSEAFF
-	TRBV4-2	-	TRBJ1-2	TGTGCCAGCAGTGGGTCGGGGGGAGACTATGGCTACACCTTC	CASSGSGGDYGYTF
-	TRBV18	-	TRBJ1-1	TGTGCCAGCTCACCAAAAGGGGCGGCCACTGAAGCTTTCTTT	CASSPKGAATEAFF